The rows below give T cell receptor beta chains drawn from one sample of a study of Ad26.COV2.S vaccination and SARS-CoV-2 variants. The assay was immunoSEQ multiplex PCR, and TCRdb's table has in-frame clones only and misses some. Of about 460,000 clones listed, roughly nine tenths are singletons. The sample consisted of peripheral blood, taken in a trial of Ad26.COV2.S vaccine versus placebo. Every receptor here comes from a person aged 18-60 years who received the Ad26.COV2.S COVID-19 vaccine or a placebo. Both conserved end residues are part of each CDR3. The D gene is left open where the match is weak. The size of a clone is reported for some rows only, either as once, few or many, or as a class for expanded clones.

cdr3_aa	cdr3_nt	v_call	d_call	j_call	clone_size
CSVLGIAKNIQYF	TGCAGCGTTCTTGGGATAGCCAAAAACATTCAGTACTTC	TRBV29-1	-	TRBJ2-4	-
CASDSLLNTEAFF	TGTGCCAGCGACAGTCTGTTGAACACTGAAGCTTTCTTT	TRBV19	-	TRBJ1-1	-
CASSDGGFYNEQFF	TGTGCCAGCAGCGACGGGGGGTTCTACAATGAGCAGTTCTTC	TRBV7-3	TRBD2	TRBJ2-1	-
CASSIAGASNQPQHF	TGTGCCAGTAGTATCGCCGGGGCCAGCAATCAGCCCCAGCATTTT	TRBV19	-	TRBJ1-5	-
CASSLDGAGRNTEAFF	TGCGCCAGCAGCCTTGACGGGGCAGGGAGGAACACTGAAGCTTTCTTT	TRBV5-1	-	TRBJ1-1	once
CASSEGPGIMPQHF	TGTGCCAGCAGTGAAGGACCTGGGATCATGCCCCAGCATTTT	TRBV6-1	-	TRBJ1-5	-
CASSLTVPYNSPLHF	TGTGCCAGCAGTTTAACGGTTCCCTATAATTCACCCCTCCACTTT	TRBV7-2	-	TRBJ1-6	few
CASSQYRSSYNEQFF	TGTGCCAGCAGCCAATACAGGAGCTCCTACAATGAGCAGTTCTTC	TRBV7-8	-	TRBJ2-1	-
CASSLMRGTEAFF	TGTGCCAGCAGTTTAATGAGGGGTACTGAAGCTTTCTTT	TRBV27	-	TRBJ1-1	-
CASMRGPRVEQFF	TGTGCCAGCATGCGGGGGCCAAGGGTTGAGCAGTTCTTC	TRBV12-3/TRBV12-4	-	TRBJ2-1	-
CASSLAGGSYEQYF	TGTGCCAGCAGCTTGGCGGGGGGGTCCTACGAGCAGTACTTC	TRBV7-9	TRBD2	TRBJ2-7	-
CASSLAGVLGEQYF	TGTGCCAGCAGCCTAGCGGGAGTACTAGGCGAGCAGTACTTC	TRBV28	TRBD2	TRBJ2-7	-
CASSRGLPSTDTQYF	TGTGCCAGCTCACGGGGACTACCCAGCACAGATACGCAGTATTTT	TRBV18	TRBD2	TRBJ2-3	-
CASRPLEPAYNEQFF	TGTGCCAGCAGGCCACTAGAGCCGGCCTACAATGAGCAGTTCTTC	TRBV7-9	-	TRBJ2-1	once